Only a few counts were recorded for the clone carrying this TCR beta chain. Its cognate antigen is unknown. Trimming cost V 3 bases and J 3 bases, with 8 bases left between them. Germline assignment: CDR1 DFQATT and CDR2 SNEGSKA (reference sequence). The CDR3 totals 12 residues. This entry is derived from a study of regulatory T cells in long-lasting Graves disease. Findings of the study overall: Favored gene segments in persistent disease were TRBV28, TRBJ1-2 and TRBJ2-5. A limited number of samples was an acknowledged limitation. Between persistent patients, 2,500 to 3,500 public clonotypes were shared, exceeding the 900 to 1,000 shared between new patients.

As for time point: newly diagnosed GD, antithyroid drugs for less than 3 months. The authors made the TCR library using RNA they extracted from PBMCs. Relying on iRepertoire HTBI primers and Arm-PCR of CDR3 regions, the team built TCR beta libraries. Authors' processing steps: From all samples, identification returned 14 TRBJ and approximately 63 TRBV segments. TCRdb independently ran MiXCR on the multiplex PCR reads; one entry per CDR3 protein. TCRdb, not the authors, supplied the V and J calls. Of 500,000 or so distinct CDR3 sequences in the sample, about 16% are singletons; the top ten hold around 25%. This sample was also put to use in a study of T cells in Graves' hyperthyroidism and ophthalmopathy.

This receptor was obtained from a woman aged 40-65 years with Graves disease. The sample was peripheral blood mononuclear cells (PBMCs), taken at new diagnosis, from a patient treated with antithyroid drugs. J is TRBJ1-2 and V is TRBV20-1; D is ambiguous. The CDR3 spells CSARTDYYGYTF. DNA for the CDR3: TGCAGTGCTAGGACGGATTACTATGGCTACACCTTC.